This T cell receptor (beta chain) is from a study of blood T cell repertoires in COVID-19. Deletions cut 3 bases from V and 1 base from J, with 13 bases between. Looked up from germline, CDR1 is SNHLY and CDR2 is FYNNEI. The CDR3 has 15 amino acids. As originally analysed: By means of reference gene primer amplification, nucleated cell counts were estimated. TCRdb's copy holds only in-frame clones and misses some; the assay was immunoSEQ multiplex PCR. For V, J and clone size, that table is used; D and trimming come from the DNA. Of about 90,000 clones listed, roughly nine tenths are singletons. Sequencing was performed on peripheral blood. The V call is TRBV2, the J call TRBJ2-7; D might be TRBD2 (6 bases). This receptor was identified in a human donor with active COVID-19. The donor label of this sample is uncertain. The CDR3 DNA follows: TGTGCCAGCAGTGACGGGGGAAGGTGGTCCTACGAGCAGTACTTC. Translating it yields CASSDGGRWSYEQYF. The entire variable domain, with the rest obtained from reference TRBV2 and TRBJ2-7, is as follows: EPEVTQTPSHQVTQMGQEVILRCVPISNHLYFYWYRQILGQKVEFLVSFYNNEISEKSEIFDDQFSVERPDGSNFTLKIRSTKLEDSAMYFCASSDGGRWSYEQYFGPGTRLTVT.